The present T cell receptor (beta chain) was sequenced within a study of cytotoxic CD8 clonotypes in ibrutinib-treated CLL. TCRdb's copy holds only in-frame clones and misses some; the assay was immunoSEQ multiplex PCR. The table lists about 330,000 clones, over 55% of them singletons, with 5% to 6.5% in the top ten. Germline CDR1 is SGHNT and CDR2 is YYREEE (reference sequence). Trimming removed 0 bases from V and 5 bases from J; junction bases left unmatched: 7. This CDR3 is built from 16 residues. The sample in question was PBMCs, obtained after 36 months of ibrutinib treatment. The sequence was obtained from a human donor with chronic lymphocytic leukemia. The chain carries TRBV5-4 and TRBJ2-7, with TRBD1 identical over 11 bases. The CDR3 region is CASSLDRGQGVNEQYF. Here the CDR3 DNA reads TGTGCCAGCAGCTTGGATCGGGGACAGGGGGTAAACGAGCAGTACTTC.